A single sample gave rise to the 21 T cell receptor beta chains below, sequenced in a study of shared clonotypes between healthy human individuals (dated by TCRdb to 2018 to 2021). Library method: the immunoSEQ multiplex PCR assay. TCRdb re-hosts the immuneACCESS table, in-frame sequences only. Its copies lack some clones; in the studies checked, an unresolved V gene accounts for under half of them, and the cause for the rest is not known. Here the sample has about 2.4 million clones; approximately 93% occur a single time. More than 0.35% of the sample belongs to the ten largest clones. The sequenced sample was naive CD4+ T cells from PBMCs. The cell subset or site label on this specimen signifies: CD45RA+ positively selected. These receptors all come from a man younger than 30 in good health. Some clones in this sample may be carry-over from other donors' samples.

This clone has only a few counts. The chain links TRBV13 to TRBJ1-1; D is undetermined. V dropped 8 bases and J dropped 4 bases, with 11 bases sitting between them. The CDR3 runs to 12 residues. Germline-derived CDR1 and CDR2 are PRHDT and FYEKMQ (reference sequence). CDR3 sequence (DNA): TGTGCCAGCGGCCTTCCCGGCACTGAAGCTTTCTTT. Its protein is CASGLPGTEAFF.

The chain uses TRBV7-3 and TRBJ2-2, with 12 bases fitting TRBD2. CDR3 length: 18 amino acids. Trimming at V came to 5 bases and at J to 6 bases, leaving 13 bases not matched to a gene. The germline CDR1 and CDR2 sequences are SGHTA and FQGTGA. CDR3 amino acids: CASSQRPSGRATAGELFF. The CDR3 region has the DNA TGTGCCAGCAGCCAAAGGCCTAGCGGGAGGGCCACGGCCGGGGAGCTGTTTTTT.

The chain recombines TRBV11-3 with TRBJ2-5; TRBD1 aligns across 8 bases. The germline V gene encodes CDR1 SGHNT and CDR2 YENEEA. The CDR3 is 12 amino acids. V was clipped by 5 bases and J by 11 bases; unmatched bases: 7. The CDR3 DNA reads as TGTGCCAGCAGCCCTACAGGGGGAGAGCAGTACTTC. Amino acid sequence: CASSPTGGEQYF.

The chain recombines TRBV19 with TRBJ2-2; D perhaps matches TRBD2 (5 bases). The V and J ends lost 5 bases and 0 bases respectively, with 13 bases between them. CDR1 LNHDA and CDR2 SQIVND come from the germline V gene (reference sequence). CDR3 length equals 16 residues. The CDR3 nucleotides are TGTGCCAGTAGTCGGACTTTTTTGGCGAACACCGGGGAGCTGTTTTTT. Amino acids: CASSRTFLANTGELFF.

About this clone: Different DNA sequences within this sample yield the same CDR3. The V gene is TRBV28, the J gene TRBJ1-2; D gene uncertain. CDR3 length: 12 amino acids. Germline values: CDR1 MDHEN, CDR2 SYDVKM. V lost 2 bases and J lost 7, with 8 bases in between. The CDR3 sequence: CASSLLGGGYTF. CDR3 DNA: TGTGCCAGCAGTTTACTTGGCGGTGGCTACACCTTC.

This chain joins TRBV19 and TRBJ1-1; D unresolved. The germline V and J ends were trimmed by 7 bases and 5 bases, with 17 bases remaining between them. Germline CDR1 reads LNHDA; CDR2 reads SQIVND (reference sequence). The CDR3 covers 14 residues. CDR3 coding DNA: TGTGCCAGTACCTCACCCCACGCAAGGACTGAAGCTTTCTTT. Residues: CASTSPHARTEAFF.

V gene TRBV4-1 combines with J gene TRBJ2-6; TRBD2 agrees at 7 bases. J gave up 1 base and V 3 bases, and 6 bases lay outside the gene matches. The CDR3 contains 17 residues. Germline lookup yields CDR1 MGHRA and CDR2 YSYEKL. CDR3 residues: CASSHGGGGSGANVLTF. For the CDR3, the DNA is TGCGCCAGCAGCCACGGCGGGGGTGGGTCTGGGGCCAACGTCCTGACTTTC.

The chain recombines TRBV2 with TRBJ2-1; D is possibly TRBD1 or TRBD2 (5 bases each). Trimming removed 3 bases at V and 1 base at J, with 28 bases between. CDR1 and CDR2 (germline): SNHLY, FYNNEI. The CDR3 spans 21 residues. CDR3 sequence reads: CASSDFFQPGTLTLSYNEQFF. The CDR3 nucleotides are TGTGCCAGCAGTGACTTTTTCCAGCCCGGGACCCTAACCCTTTCCTACAATGAGCAGTTCTTC.

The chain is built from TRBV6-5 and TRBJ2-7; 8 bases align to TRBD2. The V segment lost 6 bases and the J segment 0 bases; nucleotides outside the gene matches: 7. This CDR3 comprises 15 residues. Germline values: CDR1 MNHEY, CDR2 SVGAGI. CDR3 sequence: CASRRKRESSYEQYF. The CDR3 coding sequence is TGTGCCAGCAGAAGAAAGCGGGAGAGCTCCTACGAGCAGTACTTC.

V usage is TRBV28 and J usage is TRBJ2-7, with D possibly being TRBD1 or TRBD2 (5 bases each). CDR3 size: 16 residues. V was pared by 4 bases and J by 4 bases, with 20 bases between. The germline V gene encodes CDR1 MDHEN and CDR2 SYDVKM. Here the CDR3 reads CASSSAGTGDGYEQYF. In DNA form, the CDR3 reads TGTGCCAGCAGTTCCGCAGGGACCGGAGACGGATACGAGCAGTACTTC. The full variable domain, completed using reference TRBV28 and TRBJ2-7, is DVKVTQSSRYLVKRTGEKVFLECVQDMDHENMFWYRQDPGLGLRLIYFSYDVKMKEKGDIPEGYSVSREKKERFSLILESASTNQTSMYLCASSSAGTGDGYEQYFGPGTRLTVT.

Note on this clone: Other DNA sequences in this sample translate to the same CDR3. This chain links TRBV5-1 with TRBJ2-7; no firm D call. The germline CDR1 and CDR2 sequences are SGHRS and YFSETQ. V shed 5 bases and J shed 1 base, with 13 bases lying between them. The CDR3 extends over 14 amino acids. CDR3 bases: TGCGCCAGCAGTCCCTTGTCTGGGTCCTACGAGCAGTACTTC. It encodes CASSPLSGSYEQYF.

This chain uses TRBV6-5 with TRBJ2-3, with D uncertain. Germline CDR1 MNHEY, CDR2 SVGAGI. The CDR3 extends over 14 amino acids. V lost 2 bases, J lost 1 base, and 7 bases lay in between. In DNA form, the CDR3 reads TGTGCCAGCAGTTACGGTCCTCGCACAGATACGCAGTATTTT. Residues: CASSYGPRTDTQYF.

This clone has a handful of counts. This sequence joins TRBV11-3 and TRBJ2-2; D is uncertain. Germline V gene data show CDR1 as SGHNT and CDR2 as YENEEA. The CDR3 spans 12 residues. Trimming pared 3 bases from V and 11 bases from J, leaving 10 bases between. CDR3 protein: CASSLRGSELFF. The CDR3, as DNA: TGTGCCAGCAGCTTGCGTGGCAGCGAGCTGTTTTTT.

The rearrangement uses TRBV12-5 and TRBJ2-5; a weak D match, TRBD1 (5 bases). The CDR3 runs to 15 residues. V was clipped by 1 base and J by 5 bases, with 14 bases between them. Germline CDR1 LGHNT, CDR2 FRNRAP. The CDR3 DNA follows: TGTGCTAGTGGTTTGGGCCTAGGGGCGTCGGAGACCCAGTACTTC. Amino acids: CASGLGLGASETQYF.

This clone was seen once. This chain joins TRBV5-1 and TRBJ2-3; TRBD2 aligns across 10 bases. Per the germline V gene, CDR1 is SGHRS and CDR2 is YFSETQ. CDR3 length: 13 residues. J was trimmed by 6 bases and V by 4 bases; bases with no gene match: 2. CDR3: CASSQAGGDTQYF. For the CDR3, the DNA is TGCGCCAGCAGCCAAGCGGGAGGGGATACGCAGTATTTT.

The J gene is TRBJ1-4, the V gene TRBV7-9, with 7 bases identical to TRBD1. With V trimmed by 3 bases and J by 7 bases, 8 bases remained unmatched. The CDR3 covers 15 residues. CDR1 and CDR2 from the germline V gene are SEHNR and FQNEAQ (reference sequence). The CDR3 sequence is CASSFNRDSPEKLFF. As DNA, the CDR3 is TGTGCCAGCAGCTTCAACCGGGACAGTCCTGAAAAACTGTTTTTT.

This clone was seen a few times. The CDR3 loop reads CASSQVPTEAFF. The CDR3 bases are TGTGCCAGCAGCCAAGTTCCTACAGAAGCTTTCTTT. The chain links TRBV14 to TRBJ1-1; no firm D call. Per the germline V gene, CDR1 is SGHDN and CDR2 is FVKESK. There are 12 residues in the CDR3. V lost 1 base, J lost 8 bases, and 8 bases lay in between. Complete variable domain (other parts from reference TRBV14 and TRBJ1-1): EAGVTQFPSHSVIEKGQTVTLRCDPISGHDNLYWYRRVMGKEIKFLLHFVKESKQDESGMPNNRFLAERTGGTYSTLKVQPAELEDSGVYFCASSQVPTEAFFGQGTRLTVV.

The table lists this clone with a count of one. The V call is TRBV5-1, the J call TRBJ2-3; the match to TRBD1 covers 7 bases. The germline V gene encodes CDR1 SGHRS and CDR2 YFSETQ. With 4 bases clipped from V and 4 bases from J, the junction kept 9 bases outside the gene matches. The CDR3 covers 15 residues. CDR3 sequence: CASSRGQARSDTQYF. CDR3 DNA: TGCGCCAGCAGCCGTGGACAGGCTCGCTCAGATACGCAGTATTTT. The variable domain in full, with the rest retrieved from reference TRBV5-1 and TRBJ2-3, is KAGVTQTPRYLIKTRGQQVTLSCSPISGHRSVSWYQQTPGQGLQFLFEYFSETQRNKGNFPGRFSGRQFSNSRSEMNVSTLELGDSALYLCASSRGQARSDTQYFGPGTRLTVL.

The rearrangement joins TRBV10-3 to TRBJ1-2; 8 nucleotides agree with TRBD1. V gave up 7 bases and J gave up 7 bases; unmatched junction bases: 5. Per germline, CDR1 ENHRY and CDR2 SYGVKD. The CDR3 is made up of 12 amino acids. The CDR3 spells CAITAGGGGYTF. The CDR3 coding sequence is TGTGCCATCACGGCAGGGGGCGGTGGCTACACCTTC.

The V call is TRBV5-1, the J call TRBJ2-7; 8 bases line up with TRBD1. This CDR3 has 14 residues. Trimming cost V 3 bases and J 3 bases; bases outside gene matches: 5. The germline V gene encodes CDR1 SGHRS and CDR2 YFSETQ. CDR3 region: CASSSTGQVYEQYF. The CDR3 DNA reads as TGCGCCAGCAGCTCAACGGGACAGGTCTACGAGCAGTACTTC.

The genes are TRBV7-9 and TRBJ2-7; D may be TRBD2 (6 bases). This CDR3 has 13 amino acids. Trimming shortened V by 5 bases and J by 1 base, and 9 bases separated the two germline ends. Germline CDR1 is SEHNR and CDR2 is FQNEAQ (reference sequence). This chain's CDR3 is CASSRGGSYEQYF. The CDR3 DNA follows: TGTGCCAGCAGCCGTGGGGGGTCCTACGAGCAGTACTTC.